The clone carrying this TCR beta chain was seen a handful of times. This sample is part of a study of blood T cell repertoires in COVID-19. Method: immunoSEQ multiplex PCR; TCRdb's copy keeps in-frame clones and lacks some. The table includes about 65,000 clones, approximately 93% detected once. The sequenced sample consisted of peripheral blood. The sequence derives from a man aged 65 to 85 with active COVID-19.

Here the CDR3 reads CASSPGTGAPYEQYF. The CDR3 DNA sequence: TGCGCCAGCAGCCCTGGGACAGGGGCGCCCTACGAGCAGTACTTC. The V and J genes are TRBV5-1 and TRBJ2-7; 10 positions match TRBD1. The CDR3 runs 15 residues. Germline V lookup: CDR1 SGHRS, CDR2 YFSETQ. The junction had 6 bases not matched to a gene; V was cut back by 4 bases and J by 2 bases.